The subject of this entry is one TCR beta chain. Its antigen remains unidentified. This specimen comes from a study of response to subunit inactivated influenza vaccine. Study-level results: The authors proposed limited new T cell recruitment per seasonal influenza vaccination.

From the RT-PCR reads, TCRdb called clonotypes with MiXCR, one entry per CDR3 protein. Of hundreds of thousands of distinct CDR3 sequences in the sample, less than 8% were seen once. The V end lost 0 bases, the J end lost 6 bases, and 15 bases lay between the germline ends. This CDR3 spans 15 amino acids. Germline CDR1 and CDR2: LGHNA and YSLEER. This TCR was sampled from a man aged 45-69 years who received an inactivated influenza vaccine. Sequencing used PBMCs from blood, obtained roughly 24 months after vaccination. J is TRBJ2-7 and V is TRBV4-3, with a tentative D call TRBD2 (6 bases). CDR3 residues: CASSQDIGGVREQYF. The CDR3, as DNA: TGCGCCAGCAGCCAAGATATCGGAGGGGTCCGCGAGCAGTACTTC.